Each of the 7 T cell receptor beta chains below was sequenced from the same sample in a study of neoadjuvant anti-PD-1 for oral cavity cancer. Using immunoSEQ multiplex PCR, the repertoire was profiled, and TCRdb retains in-frame clones only, with some absent. The repertoire holds 13,000 to 15,000 clones, with 70% as singletons. As to time point: after neoadjuvant nivolumab, at surgical resection. The input for sequencing was PBMCs, taken after nivolumab (anti-PD-1) treatment. The origin of the receptors is a person aged 40-85 years with oral cavity squamous cell carcinoma.

This clone has more than one count but fewer than ten. The chain recombines TRBV30 with TRBJ1-5; TRBD1 agrees at 8 bases. The germline V gene encodes CDR1 GTSNPN and CDR2 SVGIG (reference sequence). The CDR3 has 14 amino acids. V lost 7 bases, J lost 3 bases, and 8 bases stayed unmatched. The CDR3 protein is CASQKTGVNQPQHF. CDR3 coding DNA: TGTGCCTCCCAAAAGACAGGGGTCAATCAGCCCCAGCATTTT.

V gene TRBV7-9 combines with J gene TRBJ2-5; 8 nucleotides match TRBD1. Germline trimming cut 5 bases from V and 1 base from J; bases unmatched to any gene: 3. The germline V gene has CDR1 SEHNR and CDR2 FQNEAQ (reference sequence). The CDR3 sequence is 14 residues long. CDR3: CASSRQGIQETQYF. CDR3 nucleotide sequence: TGTGCCAGCAGCCGACAGGGGATCCAAGAGACCCAGTACTTC. Full variable domain (outside the CDR3, taken from reference TRBV7-9 and TRBJ2-5): DTGVSQNPRHKITKRGQNVTFRCDPISEHNRLYWYRQTLGQGPEFLTYFQNEAQLEKSRLLSDRFSAERPKGSFSTLEIQRTEQGDSAMYLCASSRQGIQETQYFGPGTRLLVL.

The rearrangement uses TRBV7-9 and TRBJ2-1, with D possibly matching TRBD2 (6 bases). CDR3 length: 17 amino acids. The V gene lost 7 bases and the J gene lost 2 bases, with 21 bases spanning the gap. CDR1 is SEHNR and CDR2 is FQNEAQ in the germline V gene (reference sequence). The chain's CDR3 is CASTSPLGGLAYNEQFF. CDR3 sequence (DNA): TGTGCCAGCACTTCGCCGTTGGGGGGACTTGCCTACAATGAGCAGTTCTTC.

This clone has a handful of counts. The chain joins TRBV10-1 to TRBJ2-2; maybe TRBD1 (5 bases). Germline V gene data show CDR1 as WNHNN and CDR2 as SYGVQD (reference sequence). V lost 5 bases to trimming and J lost 6 bases, with 13 bases between them. There are 14 residues in the CDR3. CDR3 protein: CASSPQVSAGELFF. CDR3 nucleotide sequence: TGCGCCAGCAGTCCACAGGTTTCGGCCGGGGAGCTGTTTTTT.

The chain has TRBV20-1 and TRBJ1-5; D unresolved. The length of the CDR3 is 11 residues. The ends were cut back, 3 bases at V and 12 bases at J, with 12 bases in the middle. CDR1 DFQATT and CDR2 SNEGSKA come from the germline V gene (reference sequence). CDR3: CSASEMFYQHF. The DNA for the CDR3 is TGCAGTGCTAGTGAAATGTTCTACCAGCATTTT.

The V call is TRBV5-1, the J call TRBJ2-7; 10 nucleotides line up with TRBD1. The V segment lost 4 bases and the J segment 3 bases; nucleotides outside the gene matches: 7. The CDR3 covers 15 residues. Germline CDR1 SGHRS, CDR2 YFSETQ. The CDR3 reads CASSVDRGRIYEQYF. The CDR3 nucleotides are TGCGCCAGCAGCGTCGACAGGGGGCGTATCTACGAGCAGTACTTC.

This chain joins TRBV27 and TRBJ2-1, with 11 bases lining up with TRBD2. Germline V CDR1 and CDR2: MNHEY, SMNVEV (reference sequence). V was clipped by 5 bases and J by 7 bases; unmatched bases: 10. This CDR3 is built from 16 residues. This CDR3 reads CASSPLSGREGNEQFF. In DNA, the CDR3 is TGTGCCAGCAGTCCCCTTAGCGGGAGGGAAGGGAATGAGCAGTTCTTC.